The sequence of this TCR beta chain was determined in a study of cytomegalovirus exposure and HLA in healthy donors. Study context: There were fewer than 130 million unique TCR beta sequences, drawn from about 179 million T cells, in an earlier analysis.

The PCR made use of 60 Vbeta and 13 Jbeta primers. The table came from immunoSEQ multiplex PCR; TCRdb's copy has only in-frame clones and leaves some out. The specimen's table records 100,000 to 150,000 clones. In regard to this clone: As yet, its antigen is unknown.

The study sampled nominally healthy donors, though unrecorded immune exposures were likely. Broader study findings: Later, an analysis found that common viral pathogens appeared to be linked with several of the most significant clusters. In most subjects, TCR beta sequences reportedly gave accurate predictions of HLA-A and HLA-B alleles.

The germline gives CDR1 MNHNS, CDR2 SASEGT. This CDR3 region has 13 residues. Germline trimming cut 7 bases from V and 7 bases from J; bases unmatched to any gene: 4. This receptor was identified in a man younger than 35 in good health and CMV-seronegative. The sample consisted of PBMCs. The rearrangement joins TRBV6-1 to TRBJ2-1; 10 bases fit TRBD2. The CDR3 region has the DNA TGTGCCAGCAAGGGACTAGCGCTTAATGAGCAGTTCTTC. It is translated as CASKGLALNEQFF.